This TCR beta chain was captured by sequencing in a study of blood T cell repertoires in COVID-19. Study at large: Acute-phase and convalescent COVID-19 samples originated in the United States, Italy and Spain.

The data were produced by immunoSEQ multiplex PCR, yet TCRdb's version contains in-frame clones alone and is incomplete. Altogether roughly 200,000 clones are present, around 85% being singletons, with the ten largest covering less than 9%. Trimming left V 4 bases short and J 4 bases short, with 12 bases between. The germline gives CDR1 LGHDT, CDR2 YNNKEL (reference sequence). The CDR3 totals 14 residues. The sample was peripheral blood. The rearrangement links TRBV3-1 (or the pseudogene TRBV3-2) to TRBJ2-3; the D gene is possibly TRBD2 (5 bases). The receptor was isolated from a woman aged 55-69 years with acute or convalescent COVID-19. CDR3 amino acids: CASSPPAGPDTQYF. The CDR3 bases are TGTGCCAGCAGCCCCCCGGCGGGCCCAGATACGCAGTATTTT.